This T cell receptor (beta chain) was observed in a study of blood T cell repertoires in COVID-19. Study-level information: T cells, B-cell-depleted T cells, or PBMCs provided the cDNA or gDNA that served as material.

Recruits, aged roughly 18 to 89 years, lived in 25 or so US areas. Sequenced by immunoSEQ multiplex PCR; TCRdb stores in-frame clones only, minus some. The profile shows roughly 500,000 clones, 88% of them singletons. CDR3 length equals 13 residues. Looked up from germline, CDR1 is MNHEY and CDR2 is SVGAGI. The junction had 6 bases not matched to a gene; V was cut back by 6 bases and J by 8 bases. This chain uses TRBV6-5 with TRBJ1-4; 7 bases line up with TRBD1. The sequence came from a woman in her forties who had recovered from COVID-19. Sequencing was carried out using PBMCs or T cells enriched from blood (not recorded which). The CDR3 reads CASSWTGSEKLFF. The CDR3 region has the DNA TGTGCCAGCAGCTGGACAGGTAGCGAAAAACTGTTTTTT.